Shown below are 30 T cell receptor beta chains from a single sample sequenced in a study of molecular identifiers for immune sequencing clone quantification. Using its own MiXCR run on the PCR reads, TCRdb lists one record per CDR3 protein. The sample includes 400,000 to 600,000 distinct CDR3 sequences, 25% of them seen just once. The sequenced sample consisted of naive CD8+ T cells from blood, with Jurkat cell RNA spiked in. As to subset: FACS-sorted CD8+CD4-CCR7+CD45RA+ naive T cells. Receptors originate from a human donor in good health. Some libraries in this study had Jurkat cell RNA spiked in.

This clonotype showed up many times. V is TRBV27 and J is TRBJ2-2, with 9 nucleotides matching TRBD1. The CDR3 is 17 amino acids. Trimming removed 5 bases from V and 4 bases from J; junction bases left unmatched: 11. The germline gives CDR1 MNHEY, CDR2 SMNVEV (reference sequence). CDR3 sequence reads: CASSENDRGSGTGELFF. The CDR3 DNA reads TGTGCCAGCAGTGAAAACGACAGGGGGAGTGGCACCGGGGAGCTGTTTTTT.

V gene TRBV20-1 combines with J gene TRBJ2-7; no clear D gene. This CDR3 is 17 amino acids long. The ends were cut back, 0 bases at V and 1 base at J, with 19 bases in the middle. The germline V gene has CDR1 DFQATT and CDR2 SNEGSKA (reference sequence). CDR3 residues: CSARDSFELASSYEQYF. CDR3 nucleotides: TGCAGTGCTAGAGATAGCTTTGAACTTGCTTCATCCTACGAGCAGTACTTC.

A note on this clonotype: This may be a read error: a much more frequent sequence differs by one nucleotide. The chain is built from TRBV29-1 and TRBJ2-2; D possibly corresponds to TRBD2 (6 bases). CDR1 and CDR2 (germline): SQVTM, ANQGSEA. The CDR3 consists of 12 residues. CDR3 sequence: CSATGDTGGLFF. The CDR3 DNA reads TGCAGCGCCACTGGAGACACCGGGGGGCTGTTTTTT.

This clonotype was seen more than once but under ten times. This chain connects TRBV7-9 to TRBJ1-4; TRBD1 agrees at 11 bases. There are 15 residues in the CDR3. Germline V lookup: CDR1 SEHNR, CDR2 FQNEAQ (reference sequence). V lost 7 bases, J lost 7 bases, and 8 bases stayed unmatched. Written as DNA, the CDR3 is TGTGCCAGCACCTTCAGCGGGACAGGGGGTGAAAAACTGTTTTTT. Protein sequence: CASTFSGTGGEKLFF.

This sequence joins TRBV6-2 or TRBV6-3 and TRBJ2-7; D remains ambiguous. Germline CDR1 reads MNHEY; CDR2 reads SVGEGT. Trimming stripped 2 bases from V and 0 bases from J, with 8 bases between. The CDR3 runs to 14 residues. The CDR3 DNA follows: TGTGCCAGCAGTTACGCCACGGTCTCCTACGAGCAGTACTTC. This sequence encodes CASSYATVSYEQYF.

The chain joins TRBV19 to TRBJ2-4, with 7 bases that match TRBD1. The trim removed 3 bases at V and 4 bases at J, leaving 9 bases unmatched. The CDR3 loop spans 16 amino acids. Germline V gives CDR1 LNHDA, CDR2 SQIVND (reference sequence). The CDR3 reads CASSIGFRGQKNIQYF. The DNA for the CDR3 is TGTGCCAGTAGTATCGGTTTTCGGGGACAGAAAAACATTCAGTACTTC.

Of note for this clonotype: This may come from a read error, since a much larger clone is one base off. V gene TRBV6-5 combines with J gene TRBJ2-3, with 11 bases lining up with TRBD2. The germline V gene has CDR1 MNHEY and CDR2 SVGAGI. This CDR3 contains 15 residues. CDR3 nucleotide sequence: TGTGCCAGCAGCCGACTAGCGGGATACACAGATACGCGGTATTTT. As protein: CASSRLAGYTDTRYF.

This clonotype was counted many times. The J gene is TRBJ2-3, the V gene TRBV19; D uncertain. Germline V lookup: CDR1 LNHDA, CDR2 SQIVND (reference sequence). V gave up 5 bases and J gave up 6 bases, with 9 bases separating them. CDR3 length: 12 residues. Written as DNA, the CDR3 is TGTGCCAGTAGTGATGGGATGGATACGCAGTATTTT. Its protein is CASSDGMDTQYF. Full variable domain (rest looked up from reference TRBV19 and TRBJ2-3): DGGITQSPKYLFRKEGQNVTLSCEQNLNHDAMYWYRQDPGQGLRLIYYSQIVNDFQKGDIAEGYSVSREKKESFPLTVTSAQKNPTAFYLCASSDGMDTQYFGPGTRLTVL.

This chain's CDR3 is CASSDPLDRGYSNQPQHF. As DNA, the CDR3 is TGTGCCAGCAGTGACCCCCTGGACAGGGGATATAGCAATCAGCCCCAGCATTTT. V and J are TRBV6-4 and TRBJ1-5; 9 bases agree with TRBD1. V lost 2 bases, J lost 0 bases, and 8 bases stayed unmatched. This CDR3 has 18 amino acids. Germline V gene lookup returns CDR1 MRHNA and CDR2 SNTAGT.

The V and J genes are TRBV5-6 and TRBJ2-5, with D unclear. Per the germline V gene, CDR1 is SGHDT and CDR2 is YYEEEE. The CDR3 is 17 residues long. V lost 1 base to trimming and J lost 0 bases, with 16 bases between them. The CDR3 DNA is TGTGCCAGCAGCTTGTGGGCCGTAGGGCTTTACCAAGAGACCCAGTACTTC. This codes for CASSLWAVGLYQETQYF.

Remarks on this clonotype: A read error may explain this, as a much larger clone is one base away. The chain employs TRBV7-6 and TRBJ2-7, with no clear D. This CDR3 has 13 residues. Per the germline V gene, CDR1 is SGHVS and CDR2 is FNYEAQ. CDR3 DNA sequence: TGTGCCAGCAGCTCCGGCCCTAACTACGGGCAGTACTTC. This translates into CASSSGPNYGQYF.

This clonotype has a count of ten or more. J is TRBJ2-3 and V is TRBV28, with D unclear. The CDR3 is 14 amino acids. Trimming left V 5 bases short and J 5 bases short, with 14 bases between. Looked up from germline, CDR1 is MDHEN and CDR2 is SYDVKM. For the CDR3, the DNA is TGTGCCAGCAGTCCCCCTCCCGTAGGAGATACGCAGTATTTT. This gives the protein CASSPPPVGDTQYF.

The chain has TRBV5-4 and TRBJ2-4, with 12 positions matching TRBD2. Germline V gene sequence: CDR1 SGHNT, CDR2 YYREEE (reference sequence). This CDR3 has 17 residues. The junction had 13 bases not matched to a gene; V was cut back by 4 bases and J by 8 bases. This chain's CDR3 is CASSHGLAGRSADIQYF. The CDR3 region has the DNA TGTGCCAGCAGCCACGGACTAGCGGGACGGTCGGCGGACATTCAGTACTTC. Combining the CDR3 with reference TRBV5-4 and TRBJ2-4 gives the whole variable domain ETGVTQSPTHLIKTRGQQVTLRCSSQSGHNTVSWYQQALGQGPQFIFQYYREEENGRGNFPPRFSGLQFPNYSSELNVNALELDDSALYLCASSHGLAGRSADIQYFGAGTRLSVL.

Turning to this clonotype: One end of the junction is discordant with germline, which a read error may explain. This rearrangement joins TRBV6-5 to TRBJ2-7; TRBD2 matches at 8 bases. Germline CDR1 MNHEY, CDR2 SVGAGI. This CDR3 region has 14 residues. This CDR3 reads CTSSSWSGSVEQYF. The CDR3 region has the DNA TGTACCAGCAGTTCATGGAGCGGGAGCGTCGAGCAGTACTTC.

Only a few counts were recorded for this clonotype. A junction boundary mismatches the germline segment, possibly from a read error. The rearrangement joins TRBV12-3 or TRBV12-4 to TRBJ2-2; the match to TRBD2 covers 8 bases. The CDR3 totals 18 residues. CDR3 bases: TGTGCCAGTAGTTTAAGGGTTAGCGGGACATCGAACACCGGGGAGCTGTTTTTT. Amino acid sequence: CASSLRVSGTSNTGELFF.

The chain joins TRBV29-1 to TRBJ2-7; 8 positions match TRBD1. CDR1 is SQVTM and CDR2 is ANQGSEA in the germline V gene. V gave up 8 bases and J gave up 5 bases; unmatched junction bases: 17. CDR3 length equals 15 residues. This chain's CDR3 is CSFTDRGDRWNEQYF. CDR3 DNA: TGCAGCTTTACCGACAGGGGCGACCGGTGGAACGAGCAGTACTTC.

This clonotype was seen ten or more times. The CDR3 DNA is TGTGCCAGCAGCCCCGGGACAGACAAAGAGACCCAGTACTTC. Translation: CASSPGTDKETQYF. The chain carries TRBV12-3 or TRBV12-4 and TRBJ2-5; 7 bases match TRBD1. This CDR3 has 14 residues. The V and J ends lost 6 bases and 3 bases, in that order; junction bases with no gene match: 7.

This clonotype was seen at least ten times. The rearrangement links TRBV1 to TRBJ1-4; the table gives TRBD1 as D, unverified against the DNA. TRBV1 is a recognized pseudogene. The CDR3 has 15 residues. The CDR3 DNA reads TGCACCAGCAGCAGAAACGGACAGGGGGCAGAAAAACTGTTTTTT. It encodes CTSSRNGQGAEKLFF.

This clonotype has a single count. Germline and junction disagree at one end, which may indicate a read error. V gene TRBV9 combines with J gene TRBJ2-2; possible D gene TRBD2, 6 bases. CDR1 is SGDLS, CDR2 YYNGEE, per germline. CDR3 size: 13 residues. Here the CDR3 reads CASRPGEAGELCF. DNA for the CDR3: TGTGCCAGCAGACCGGGAGAGGCCGGGGAGCTGTGTTTT. The full variable domain, completed using reference TRBV9 and TRBJ2-2, is DSGVTQTPKHLITATGQRVTLRCSPRSGDLSVYWYQQSLDQGLQFLIQYYNGEERAKGNILERFSAQQFPDLHSELNLSSLELGDSALYFCASRPGEAGELCFGEGSRLTVL.

This clonotype has at least ten counts. The chain carries TRBV28 and TRBJ1-2, with a weak D call TRBD1 (5 bases). The V gene's germline CDR1 is MDHEN and CDR2 SYDVKM. The CDR3 consists of 13 residues. V lost 2 bases and J lost 4, with 8 bases in between. In DNA form, the CDR3 reads TGTGCCAGCAGTTTAGGACATACCTATGGCTACACCTTC. Its protein is CASSLGHTYGYTF.

To note about this clonotype: One junction end does not reproduce the germline sequence, and a read error may be involved. The chain uses TRBV7-9 and TRBJ1-3; 9 nucleotides agree with TRBD1. The CDR3 covers 19 residues. Looked up from germline, CDR1 is SEHNR and CDR2 is FQNEAQ (reference sequence). This CDR3 is CARSYTGGELPSSGNTIYF. The CDR3 nucleotides are TGTGCCCGCAGCTACACAGGGGGCGAACTTCCAAGCTCTGGAAACACCATATATTTT.

As concerns this clonotype: One base away lies a much larger clone, so this may be a sequencing read error. V gene TRBV4-1 combines with J gene TRBJ2-5; D is perhaps TRBD1 (6 bases). Germline CDR1 and CDR2: MGHRA and YSYEKL. The CDR3 extends over 14 amino acids. CDR3 sequence (DNA): TGCGCCAGCAGCCAAGTCCCAGGGGAAGAGACCGAGTACTTC. This translates into CASSQVPGEETEYF.

Here the CDR3 reads CASSLRLFGPNTEAFF. The CDR3 DNA reads as TGTGCCAGCAGTTTGAGATTGTTCGGGCCGAACACTGAAGCTTTCTTT. The chain carries TRBV12-3 or TRBV12-4 and TRBJ1-1; D remains ambiguous. V lost 3 bases and J lost 1, with 15 bases in between. This CDR3 has 16 amino acids.

The sample holds a few counts of this clonotype. This chain links TRBV13 with TRBJ1-1; D possibly corresponds to TRBD1 (5 bases). Germline V gives CDR1 PRHDT, CDR2 FYEKMQ (reference sequence). Trimming took 5 bases from V and 0 from J, leaving 13 bases between them. CDR3 size: 15 residues. The CDR3 spells CASSPFEGMNTEAFF. CDR3 coding DNA: TGTGCCAGCAGCCCCTTTGAGGGGATGAACACTGAAGCTTTCTTT.

The chain combines TRBV27 with TRBJ2-1; 8 bases map to TRBD2. Per the germline V gene, CDR1 is MNHEY and CDR2 is SMNVEV (reference sequence). The CDR3 has 12 amino acids. Trimming cost V 2 bases and J 9 bases; bases outside gene matches: 0. The CDR3 is CASSLRGGEQFF. The DNA for the CDR3 is TGTGCCAGCAGTTTACGGGGGGGTGAGCAGTTCTTC.

Note on this clonotype: Because it lacks the conserved phenylalanine or tryptophan at the end, this CDR3 is likely a read error. This CDR3 is CSASWDRGNSYNSPLHL. In nucleotides, the CDR3 is TGCAGTGCTAGTTGGGACAGGGGAAACTCCTATAATTCACCCCTCCACCTT. The gene calls are TRBV20-1 and TRBJ1-6, with 10 nucleotides matching TRBD1. V lost 3 bases to trimming and J lost 0 bases; unmatched junction nucleotides: 5. The CDR3 is 17 residues long. Germline V gives CDR1 DFQATT, CDR2 SNEGSKA (reference sequence).

This clonotype was counted at least ten times. The J gene is TRBJ2-6, the V gene TRBV5-1; D is unresolved. This CDR3 spans 16 amino acids. Trimming stripped 2 bases from V and 0 bases from J, with 9 bases between. Looked up from germline, CDR1 is SGHRS and CDR2 is YFSETQ. CDR3 nucleotides: TGCGCCAGCAGCTTCTTAAGCTCCTCTGGGGCCAACGTCCTGACTTTC. Translating gives CASSFLSSSGANVLTF.

Concerning this clonotype: A much larger clone lies one base from this, so it may be a read error. CDR3 residues: CASKRFAGGAYDGYTQYF. The DNA of the CDR3 is TGCGCCAGCAAGCGATTTGCGGGAGGGGCCTACGACGGGTATACGCAGTATTTT. This chain joins TRBV5-1 and TRBJ2-3; 9 nucleotides align to TRBD2. The germline CDR1 and CDR2 sequences are SGHRS and YFSETQ. This CDR3 contains 18 residues. The junction had 21 bases not matched to a gene; V was cut back by 6 bases and J by 7 bases.

This clonotype was observed a handful of times. The DNA for the CDR3 is TGTGCCAGCAGCCCAGACAGGAGTAGAGATGAGCAGTTCTTC. Translated: CASSPDRSRDEQFF. This chain uses TRBV7-9 with TRBJ2-1; D possibly corresponds to TRBD1 (6 bases). Looked up from germline, CDR1 is SEHNR and CDR2 is FQNEAQ (reference sequence). This CDR3 is 14 amino acids long. V was cut by 5 bases and J by 8 bases, with 16 bases left in between.

Only a few counts were recorded for this clonotype. This chain joins TRBV4-3 and TRBJ2-2; D gene unclear. Germline loops: CDR1 LGHNA, CDR2 YSLEER. V was cut by 3 bases and J by 10 bases, with 15 bases left in between. This CDR3 region has 14 residues. The CDR3 DNA is TGCGCCAGCAGCCAGGAAGTCGACTTTGAGGAGCTGTTTTTT. It encodes CASSQEVDFEELFF.